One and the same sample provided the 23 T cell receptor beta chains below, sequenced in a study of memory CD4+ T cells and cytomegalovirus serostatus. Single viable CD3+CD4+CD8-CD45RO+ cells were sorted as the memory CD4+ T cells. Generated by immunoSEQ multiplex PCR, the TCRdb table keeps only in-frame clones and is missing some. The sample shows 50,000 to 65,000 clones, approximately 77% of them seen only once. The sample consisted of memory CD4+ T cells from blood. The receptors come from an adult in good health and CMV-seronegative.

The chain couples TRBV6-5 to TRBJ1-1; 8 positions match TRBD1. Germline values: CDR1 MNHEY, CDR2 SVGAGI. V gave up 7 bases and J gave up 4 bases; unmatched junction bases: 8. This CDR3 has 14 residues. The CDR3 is CASNRGFGSTEAFF. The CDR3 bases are TGTGCCAGCAACAGGGGGTTCGGCAGCACTGAAGCTTTCTTT.

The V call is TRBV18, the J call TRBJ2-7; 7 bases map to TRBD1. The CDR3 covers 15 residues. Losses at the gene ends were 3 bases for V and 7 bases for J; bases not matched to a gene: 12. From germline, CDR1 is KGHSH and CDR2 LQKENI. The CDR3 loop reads CASSPGRAGGREQYF. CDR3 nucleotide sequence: TGTGCCAGCTCACCCGGAAGGGCAGGGGGTCGGGAGCAGTACTTC. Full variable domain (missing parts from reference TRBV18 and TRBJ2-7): NAGVMQNPRHLVRRRGQEARLRCSPMKGHSHVYWYRQLPEEGLKFMVYLQKENIIDESGMPKERFSAEFPKEGPSILRIQQVVRGDSAAYFCASSPGRAGGREQYFGPGTRLTVT.

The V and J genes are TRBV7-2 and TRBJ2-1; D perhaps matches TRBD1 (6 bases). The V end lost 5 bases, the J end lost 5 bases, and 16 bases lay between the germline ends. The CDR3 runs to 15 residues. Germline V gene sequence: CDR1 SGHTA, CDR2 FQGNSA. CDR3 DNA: TGTGCCAGCAGCCTTGGACAGCAGGTCGACAATGAGCAGTTCTTC. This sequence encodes CASSLGQQVDNEQFF.

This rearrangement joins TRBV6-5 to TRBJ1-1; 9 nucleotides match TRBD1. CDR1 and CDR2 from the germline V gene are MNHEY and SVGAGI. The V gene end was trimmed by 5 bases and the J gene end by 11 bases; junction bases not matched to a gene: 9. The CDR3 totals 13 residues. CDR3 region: CASSRGQGSRAFF. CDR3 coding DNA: TGTGCCAGCAGTAGGGGACAGGGCTCTAGGGCTTTCTTT.

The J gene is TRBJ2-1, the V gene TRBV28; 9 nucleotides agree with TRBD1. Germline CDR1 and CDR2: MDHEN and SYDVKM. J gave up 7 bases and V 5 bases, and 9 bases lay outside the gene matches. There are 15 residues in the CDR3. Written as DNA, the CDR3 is TGTGCCAGCAGTCGCGGGGGACAGGGAAGGAATGAGCAGTTCTTC. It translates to CASSRGGQGRNEQFF.

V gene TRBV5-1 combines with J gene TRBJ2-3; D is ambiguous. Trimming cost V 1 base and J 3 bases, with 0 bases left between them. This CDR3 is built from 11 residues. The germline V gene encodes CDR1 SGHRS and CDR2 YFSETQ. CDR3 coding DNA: TGCGCCAGCAGCTTGACAGATACGCAGTATTTT. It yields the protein CASSLTDTQYF.

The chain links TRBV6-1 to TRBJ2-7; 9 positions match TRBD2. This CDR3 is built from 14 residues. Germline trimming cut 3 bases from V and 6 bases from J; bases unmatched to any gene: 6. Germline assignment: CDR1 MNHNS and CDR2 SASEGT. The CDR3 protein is CASSDGRGGLEQYF. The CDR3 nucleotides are TGTGCCAGCAGTGACGGGCGGGGGGGCCTCGAGCAGTACTTC.

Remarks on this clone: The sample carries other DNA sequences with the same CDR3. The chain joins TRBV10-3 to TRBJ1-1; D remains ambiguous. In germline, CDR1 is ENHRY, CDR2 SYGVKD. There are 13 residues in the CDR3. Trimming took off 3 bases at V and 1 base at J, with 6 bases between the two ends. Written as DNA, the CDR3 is TGTGCCATCAGTGATCGTGGGAACACTGAAGCTTTCTTT. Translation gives CAISDRGNTEAFF.

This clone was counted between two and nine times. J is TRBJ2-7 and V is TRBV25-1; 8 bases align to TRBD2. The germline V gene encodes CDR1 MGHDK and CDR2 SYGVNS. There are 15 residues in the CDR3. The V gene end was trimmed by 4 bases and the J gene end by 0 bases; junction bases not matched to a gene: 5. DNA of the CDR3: TGTGCCAGCAGTGCGACCGGGACTAGCTCCTACGAGCAGTACTTC. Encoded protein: CASSATGTSSYEQYF.

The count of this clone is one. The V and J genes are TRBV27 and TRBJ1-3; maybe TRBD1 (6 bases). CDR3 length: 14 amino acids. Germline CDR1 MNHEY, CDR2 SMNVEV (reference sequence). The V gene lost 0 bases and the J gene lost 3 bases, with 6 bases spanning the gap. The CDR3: CASSLSRGGNTIYF. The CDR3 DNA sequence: TGTGCCAGCAGTTTATCCAGGGGTGGAAACACCATATATTTT.

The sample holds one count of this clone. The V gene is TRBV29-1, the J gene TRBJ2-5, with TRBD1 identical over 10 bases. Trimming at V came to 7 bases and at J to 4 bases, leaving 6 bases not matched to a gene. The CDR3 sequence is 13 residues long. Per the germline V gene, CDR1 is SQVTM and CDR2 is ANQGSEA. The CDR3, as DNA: TGCAGCGCACCGACAGGGGGCGGAGAGACCCAGTACTTC. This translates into CSAPTGGGETQYF.

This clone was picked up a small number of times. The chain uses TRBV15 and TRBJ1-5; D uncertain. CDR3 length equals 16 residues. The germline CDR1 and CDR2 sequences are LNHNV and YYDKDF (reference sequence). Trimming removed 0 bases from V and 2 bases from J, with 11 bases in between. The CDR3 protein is CATSRDRPSGNQPQHF. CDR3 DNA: TGTGCCACCAGCAGAGATCGGCCATCGGGCAATCAGCCCCAGCATTTT. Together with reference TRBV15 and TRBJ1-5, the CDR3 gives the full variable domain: DAMVIQNPRYQVTQFGKPVTLSCSQTLNHNVMYWYQQKSSQAPKLLFHYYDKDFNNEADTPDNFQSRRPNTSFCFLDIRSPGLGDTAMYLCATSRDRPSGNQPQHFGDGTRLSIL.

In DNA, the CDR3 is TGTGCCAGCAGTTACTCCCGGACAGTCCGAAATGGTGGCTACACCTTC. Translated: CASSYSRTVRNGGYTF. This rearrangement joins TRBV6-5 to TRBJ1-2, with a tentative D call TRBD1 (6 bases). Trimming cost V 0 bases and J 7 bases, with 18 bases left between them. This CDR3 is 16 amino acids long. The V gene's germline CDR1 is MNHEY and CDR2 SVGAGI.

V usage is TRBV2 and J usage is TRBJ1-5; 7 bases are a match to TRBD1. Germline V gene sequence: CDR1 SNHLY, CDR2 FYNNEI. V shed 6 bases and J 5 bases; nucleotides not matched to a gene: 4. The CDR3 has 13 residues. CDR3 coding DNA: TGTGCCAGCAGGGGGGACAGTTATCAGCCCCAGCATTTT. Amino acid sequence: CASRGDSYQPQHF.

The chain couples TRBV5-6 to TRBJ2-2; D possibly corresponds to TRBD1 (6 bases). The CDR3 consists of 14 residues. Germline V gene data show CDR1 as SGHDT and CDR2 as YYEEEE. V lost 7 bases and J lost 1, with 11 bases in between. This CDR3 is CASLRGMNTGELFF. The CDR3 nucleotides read TGTGCCAGCCTCAGGGGAATGAACACCGGGGAGCTGTTTTTT.

CDR3 sequence: CASRRPGQGAPGYTF. CDR3 nucleotide sequence: TGTGCCAGCAGGAGGCCGGGACAGGGGGCGCCTGGCTACACCTTC. This chain links TRBV6-5 with TRBJ1-2, with TRBD1 identical over 12 bases. This CDR3 comprises 15 residues. Trimming cost V 6 bases and J 7 bases; bases outside gene matches: 9. Germline loops: CDR1 MNHEY, CDR2 SVGAGI.

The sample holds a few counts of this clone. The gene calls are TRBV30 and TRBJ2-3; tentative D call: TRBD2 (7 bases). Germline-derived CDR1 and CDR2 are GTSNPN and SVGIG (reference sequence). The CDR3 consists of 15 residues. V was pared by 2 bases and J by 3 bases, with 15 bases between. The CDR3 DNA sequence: TGTGCCTGGAGTAGGGGGGGTATCGGGACAGATACGCAGTATTTT. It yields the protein CAWSRGGIGTDTQYF.

This CDR3 is CASSLIRELYGEQFF. As DNA, the CDR3 is TGCGCCAGCAGCTTGATACGGGAGCTATACGGTGAGCAGTTCTTC. The chain combines TRBV5-1 with TRBJ2-1; weak D call: TRBD2 (6 bases). This CDR3 comprises 15 residues. The V and J ends lost 1 base and 9 bases respectively, with 17 bases between them. CDR1 is SGHRS and CDR2 is YFSETQ in the germline V gene.

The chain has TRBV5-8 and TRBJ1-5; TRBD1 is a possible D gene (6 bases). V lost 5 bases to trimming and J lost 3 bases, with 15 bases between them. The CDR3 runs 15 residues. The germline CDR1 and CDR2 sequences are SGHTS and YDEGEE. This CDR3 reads CASSLGQTDNQPQHF. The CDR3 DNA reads TGTGCCAGCAGTCTTGGACAGACGGACAATCAGCCCCAGCATTTT.

CDR3 protein: CSAQQTSGREEFF. Written as DNA, the CDR3 is TGCAGCGCCCAACAGACTAGCGGGAGAGAGGAGTTCTTC. The chain joins TRBV29-1 to TRBJ2-1, with TRBD2 identical over 12 bases. Germline V CDR1 and CDR2: SQVTM, ANQGSEA. The CDR3 has 13 residues. V was clipped by 7 bases and J by 14 bases; unmatched bases: 12.

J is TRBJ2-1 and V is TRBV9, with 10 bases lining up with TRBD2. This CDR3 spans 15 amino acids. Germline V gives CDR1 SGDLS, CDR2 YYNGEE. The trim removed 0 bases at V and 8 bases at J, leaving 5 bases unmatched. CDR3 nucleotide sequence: TGTGCCAGCAGCGTAGAGCCTAGCGGGAGCTATGAGCAGTTCTTC. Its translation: CASSVEPSGSYEQFF.

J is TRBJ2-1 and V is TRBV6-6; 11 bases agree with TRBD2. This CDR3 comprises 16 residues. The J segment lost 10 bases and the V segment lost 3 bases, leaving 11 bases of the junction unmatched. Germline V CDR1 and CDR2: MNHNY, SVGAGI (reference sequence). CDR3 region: CASSYGGTSGRAEQFF. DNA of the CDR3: TGTGCCAGCAGTTATGGAGGTACTAGCGGGAGAGCCGAGCAGTTCTTC.

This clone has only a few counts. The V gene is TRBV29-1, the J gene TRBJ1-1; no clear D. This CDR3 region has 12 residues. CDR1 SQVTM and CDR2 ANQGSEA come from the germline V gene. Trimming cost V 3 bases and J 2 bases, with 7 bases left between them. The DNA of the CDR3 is TGCAGCGTTGATCCAGCTAACACTGAAGCTTTCTTT. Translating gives CSVDPANTEAFF.